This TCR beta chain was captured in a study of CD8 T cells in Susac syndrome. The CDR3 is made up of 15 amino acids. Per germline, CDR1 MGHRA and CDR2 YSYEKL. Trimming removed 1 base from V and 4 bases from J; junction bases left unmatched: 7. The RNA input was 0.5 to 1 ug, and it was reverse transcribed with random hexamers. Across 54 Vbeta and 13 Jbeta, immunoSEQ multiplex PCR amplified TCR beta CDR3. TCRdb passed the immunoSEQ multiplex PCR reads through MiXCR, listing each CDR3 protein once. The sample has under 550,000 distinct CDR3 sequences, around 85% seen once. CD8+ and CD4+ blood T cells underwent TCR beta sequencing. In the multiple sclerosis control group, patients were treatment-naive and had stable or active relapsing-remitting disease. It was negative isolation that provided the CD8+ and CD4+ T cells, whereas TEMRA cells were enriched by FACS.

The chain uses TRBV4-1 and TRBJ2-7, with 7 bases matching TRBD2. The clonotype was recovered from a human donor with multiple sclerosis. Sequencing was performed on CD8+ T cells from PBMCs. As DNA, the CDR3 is TGCGCCAGCAGCCAAGGGGCTAGCGGCCCATACGAGCAGTACTTC. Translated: CASSQGASGPYEQYF.